This T cell receptor beta chain was captured by sequencing in a study of T cell repertoires in MIS-A myocarditis. Profiling relied on immunoSEQ multiplex PCR, and the TCRdb table lists in-frame clones only, not all of them. The sample includes about 11,000 clones, roughly four fifths seen only once; the top ten take 29%. Germline lookup yields CDR1 MGHRA and CDR2 YSYEKL. The CDR3 runs 13 residues. Trimming stripped 4 bases from V and 11 bases from J, with 18 bases between. The specimen was right ventricle heart tissue obtained at autopsy. V and J are TRBV4-1 and TRBJ2-7, with D perhaps TRBD1 or TRBD2 (5 bases each). This clonotype originated in a man aged 18 to 35 with fulminant myocarditis from multisystem inflammatory syndrome in adults (MIS-A) after COVID-19. CDR3 sequence: CASSRDGLSTKYF. Here the CDR3 DNA reads TGCGCCAGCAGCCGGGACGGCCTTTCTACGAAGTACTTC.